These T cell receptor beta chains were read from a single sample in a study of human T cells and chemical hapten exposure. MiXCR was run by TCRdb on the RACE reads, yielding one entry per CDR3 protein. The data hold 350,000 to 450,000 distinct CDR3 sequences, with 5% to 6.5% observed a single time. This sample comprised whole blood, obtained in connection with sensitization to the hapten diphenylcyclopropenone (DPC). The receptors here all came from a woman aged 50 to 60 with alopecia areata. Some clones in this sample may be carry-over from other donors' samples. The CDR3 runs from the conserved cysteine through the conserved F or W. The order of the fields is J gene, V gene, CDR3 protein.

J: TRBJ2-3
V: TRBV6-2/TRBV6-3
CDR3: CASSSGLTSGRTQYF

J: TRBJ2-5
V: TRBV12-3/TRBV12-4
CDR3: CASRNRDNGQETQYF

J: TRBJ2-7
V: TRBV6-5
CDR3: CASSYSPGDEQYF

J: TRBJ2-3
V: TRBV5-1
CDR3: CASSLDILNTQYF

J: TRBJ2-7
V: TRBV5-1
CDR3: CASSRLTGYEQYF

J: TRBJ1-2
V: TRBV24-1
CDR3: CATSDLRRDGYTF

J: TRBJ2-2
V: TRBV6-1
CDR3: CASRARGQGGELFF

J: TRBJ2-3
V: TRBV7-9
CDR3: CASSHRQIPDTQYF

J: TRBJ2-1
V: TRBV7-9
CDR3: CASSSLAEYNEQFF

J: TRBJ1-2
V: TRBV29-1
CDR3: CSVVSVYGYTF

J: TRBJ2-6
V: TRBV10-3
CDR3: CAISERIVSGANVLTF

J: TRBJ2-7
V: TRBV20-1
CDR3: CSARSVAIHSPYEQYF

J: TRBJ2-1
V: TRBV3-1
CDR3: CASSPTERGNNEQFF

J: TRBJ2-1
V: TRBV7-9
CDR3: CASSSLFGSYNEQFF

J: TRBJ1-3
V: TRBV5-1
CDR3: CASSGGQNPLNTIYF

J: TRBJ2-3
V: TRBV28
CDR3: CASSASSGGTDTQYF

J: TRBJ1-1
V: TRBV5-4
CDR3: CASSPRQSNTEAFF

J: TRBJ2-5
V: TRBV11-2
CDR3: CASSLPRGAEETQYF

J: TRBJ1-2
V: TRBV25-1
CDR3: CASSERGSYGYTF

J: TRBJ2-5
V: TRBV9
CDR3: CASSALAGNNQETQYF

J: TRBJ2-3
V: TRBV2
CDR3: CASSVDSTSTDTQYF

J: TRBJ1-3
V: TRBV20-1
CDR3: CGGQGTGNTIYF

J: TRBJ2-1
V: TRBV29-1
CDR3: CSPGGSGEQFF

J: TRBJ2-3
V: TRBV5-5
CDR3: CASSVRMADTQYF

J: TRBJ2-1
V: TRBV6-6
CDR3: CASTGLIPHNEQFF

J: TRBJ2-1
V: TRBV5-4
CDR3: CASSLGGLAGGYNEQFF

J: TRBJ2-7
V: TRBV11-2
CDR3: CASSLPGTGSYEQYF

J: TRBJ1-4
V: TRBV6-6
CDR3: CASSSRFNEELFF

J: TRBJ1-1
V: TRBV5-6
CDR3: CASSWGNTEAFF

J: TRBJ2-3
V: TRBV7-2
CDR3: CASRPSGSGADTQYF

J: TRBJ2-3
V: TRBV7-2
CDR3: CASSSSGRAADTQYF

J: TRBJ2-7
V: TRBV12-3/TRBV12-4
CDR3: CASSLAASGLYEQYF

J: TRBJ1-5
V: TRBV3-1
CDR3: CASSQEGGRTGGIQPQHF

J: TRBJ1-5
V: TRBV5-6
CDR3: CASSFGGSGQPQHF

J: TRBJ2-7
V: TRBV7-9
CDR3: CASTRTESYEQYF

J: TRBJ1-5
V: TRBV18
CDR3: CASSKAGGNQPQHF

J: TRBJ2-6
V: TRBV5-5
CDR3: CASSLTDSGANVLTF

J: TRBJ2-1
V: TRBV5-5
CDR3: CASSLTTGARNEQFF

J: TRBJ2-3
V: TRBV30
CDR3: CAWAGGDTQYF

J: TRBJ1-6
V: TRBV18
CDR3: CASSLKSGDSPLHF

J: TRBJ2-5
V: TRBV7-2
CDR3: CASSLLPNRLMTSGRVGTQYF

J: TRBJ1-5
V: TRBV5-6
CDR3: CASSSGQGRQPQHF

J: TRBJ2-5
V: TRBV9
CDR3: CASSVRLGETQYF

J: TRBJ2-7
V: TRBV9
CDR3: CASSVAQADTYEQYF

J: TRBJ2-3
V: TRBV11-3
CDR3: CASSHGTSGRYRDTQYF

J: TRBJ2-3
V: TRBV12-3/TRBV12-4
CDR3: CASTMWGGADTQYF

J: TRBJ2-7
V: TRBV6-2/TRBV6-3
CDR3: CASTPVEGSYEQYF

J: TRBJ2-5
V: TRBV29-1
CDR3: CSASLGLAVETQYF

J: TRBJ2-3
V: TRBV7-2
CDR3: CASSLGDSGIGGQYF

J: TRBJ2-3
V: TRBV20-1
CDR3: CSARGSPGLAGTDTQYF